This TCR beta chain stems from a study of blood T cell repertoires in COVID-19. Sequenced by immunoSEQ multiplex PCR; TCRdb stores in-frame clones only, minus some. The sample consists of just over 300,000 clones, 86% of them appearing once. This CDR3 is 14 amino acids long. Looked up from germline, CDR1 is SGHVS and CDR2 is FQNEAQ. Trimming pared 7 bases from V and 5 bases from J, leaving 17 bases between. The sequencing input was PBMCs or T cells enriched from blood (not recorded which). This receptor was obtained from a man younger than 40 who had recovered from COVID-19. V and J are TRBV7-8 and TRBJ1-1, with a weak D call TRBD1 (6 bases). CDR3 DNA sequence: TGTGCCAGCAAACCCCGCAGGGGAGAAACTGAAGCTTTCTTT. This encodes CASKPRRGETEAFF.